These 2 T cell receptor beta chains were all obtained from the same sample, sequenced in a study of monozygotic twins with inflammatory bowel disease. After re-calling the 5' RACE reads, TCRdb lists one entry per CDR3 protein, DNA absent. This sample contains roughly 160,000 distinct CDR3 sequences. Sequencing was done on a sample of blood. The receptors were gathered from a human donor with ulcerative colitis or Crohn's disease, or a healthy co-twin of an affected twin (not recorded which).

The V gene is TRBV20-1, the J gene TRBJ2-3; TCRdb's assignment of TRBD2 cannot be checked, as there is no DNA. Germline V gene sequence: CDR1 DFQATT, CDR2 SNEGSKA (reference sequence). CDR3 length equals 13 residues. The CDR3 is CSDREGGTDTQYF.

The chain recombines TRBV3-1 with TRBJ2-3; absent DNA, TCRdb's TRBD2 call cannot be checked. Germline V gene lookup returns CDR1 LGHDT and CDR2 YNNKEL (reference sequence). This CDR3 has 21 amino acids. CDR3 residues: CASSQVGLGLAGRIPTDTQYF.